The sequence of this T cell receptor (beta chain) was determined in a study of blood T cell repertoires in COVID-19. Study at large: Some COVID-19 samples were acute and others convalescent; all came from the United States, Italy and Spain. PBMCs, B-cell-depleted T cells, or T cells provided the cDNA or gDNA that made up the material.

In the authors' workflow: Amplification of reference gene primers was used by the study to estimate nucleated cell counts. The method was immunoSEQ multiplex PCR; TCRdb's version includes in-frame clones alone and lacks a portion of them. V and J calls plus clone size are reproduced from that table; the DNA served to infer D and trimming. This repertoire shows under 250,000 clones, around 83% found once; its top ten account for 1.5%. Germline V gives CDR1 SGHRS, CDR2 YFSETQ. Germline trimming cut 2 bases from V and 7 bases from J; bases unmatched to any gene: 3. This CDR3 is built from 13 residues. The chain has TRBV5-1 and TRBJ2-1, with 7 bases aligning to TRBD2. This TCR was sampled from a woman in her thirties or forties who had recovered from COVID-19. Input material: peripheral blood. CDR3 in amino acids: CASSFREGNEQFF. Here the CDR3 DNA reads TGCGCCAGCAGCTTTAGGGAGGGGAATGAGCAGTTCTTC.